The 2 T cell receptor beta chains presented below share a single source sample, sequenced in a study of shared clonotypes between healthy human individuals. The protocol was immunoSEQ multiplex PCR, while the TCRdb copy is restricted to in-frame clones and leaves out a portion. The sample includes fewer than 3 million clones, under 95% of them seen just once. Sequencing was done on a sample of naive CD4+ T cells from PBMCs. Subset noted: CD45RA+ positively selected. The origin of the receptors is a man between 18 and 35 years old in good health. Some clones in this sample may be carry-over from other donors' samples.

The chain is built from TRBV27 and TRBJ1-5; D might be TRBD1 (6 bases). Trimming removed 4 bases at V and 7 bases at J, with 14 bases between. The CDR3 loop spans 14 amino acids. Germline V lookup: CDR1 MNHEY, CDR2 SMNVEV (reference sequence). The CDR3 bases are TGTGCCAGCAGTTCCCACAGGGACGACCAGCCCCAGCATTTT. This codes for CASSSHRDDQPQHF.

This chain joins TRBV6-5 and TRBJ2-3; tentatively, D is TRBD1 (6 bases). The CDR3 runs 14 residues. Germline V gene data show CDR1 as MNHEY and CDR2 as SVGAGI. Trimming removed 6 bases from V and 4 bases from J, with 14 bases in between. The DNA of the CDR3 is TGTGCCAGCAGCCCTCTTGGGGGCCCAGATACGCAGTATTTT. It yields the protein CASSPLGGPDTQYF.